The present T cell receptor (beta chain) was sequenced within a study of beta chain features in type 1 diabetes. Whole-study context: All of the samples together had roughly 98 million sorted cells examined. General observations from the study: Among type 1 diabetes patients, VDJ junctions had fewer insertions and more deletions. Type 1 diabetes patients had moderately but significantly shorter TCRB CDR3s in all four CD4+ subsets.

Sequencing targeted expressed TCRB transcripts, as all isolated RNA had been reverse transcribed. Sequencing was performed with immunoSEQ multiplex PCR; in TCRdb, only in-frame clones are kept and a portion is missing. This sample has nearly 700,000 clones, with roughly 12% found just once. This clone showed up just a few times. No antigen is known for it. The CDR3 spans 15 residues. The chain links TRBV21-1 to TRBJ1-5; TRBD1 is the table's D call, not checked against the DNA. TRBV21-1 is a recognized pseudogene. Input material: naive CD4+ T cells from blood. The TCR was taken from a man aged 18 to 35 with type 1 diabetes. The CDR3 DNA reads as TGTGCCAGCAGCCGAGGACAGGGGAGCAATCAGCCCCAGCATTTT. Encoded protein: CASSRGQGSNQPQHF.